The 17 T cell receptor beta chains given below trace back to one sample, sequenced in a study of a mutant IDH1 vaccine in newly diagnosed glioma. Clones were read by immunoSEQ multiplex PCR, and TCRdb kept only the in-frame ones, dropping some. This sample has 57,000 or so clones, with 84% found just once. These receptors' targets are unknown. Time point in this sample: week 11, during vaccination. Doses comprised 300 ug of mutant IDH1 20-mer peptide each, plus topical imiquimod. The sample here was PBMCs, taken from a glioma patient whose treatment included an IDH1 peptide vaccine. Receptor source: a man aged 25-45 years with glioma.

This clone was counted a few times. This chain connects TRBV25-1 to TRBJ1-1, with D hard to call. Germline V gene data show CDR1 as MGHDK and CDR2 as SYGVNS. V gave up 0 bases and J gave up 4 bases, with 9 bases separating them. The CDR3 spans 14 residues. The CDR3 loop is CASSEYGRSTEAFF. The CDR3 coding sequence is TGTGCCAGCAGTGAATACGGCAGGAGCACTGAAGCTTTCTTT.

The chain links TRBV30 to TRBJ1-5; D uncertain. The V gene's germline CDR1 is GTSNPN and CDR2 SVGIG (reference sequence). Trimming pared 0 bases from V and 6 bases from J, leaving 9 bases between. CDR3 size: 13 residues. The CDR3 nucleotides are TGTGCCTGGAGTGTACTCGGGGTTCAGCCCCAGCATTTT. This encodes CAWSVLGVQPQHF.

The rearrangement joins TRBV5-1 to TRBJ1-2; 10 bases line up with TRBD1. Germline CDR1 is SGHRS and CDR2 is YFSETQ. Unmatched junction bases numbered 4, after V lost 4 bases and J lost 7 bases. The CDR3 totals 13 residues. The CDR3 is CASSPTGGSGYTF. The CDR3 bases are TGCGCCAGCAGCCCGACAGGGGGCAGTGGCTACACCTTC.

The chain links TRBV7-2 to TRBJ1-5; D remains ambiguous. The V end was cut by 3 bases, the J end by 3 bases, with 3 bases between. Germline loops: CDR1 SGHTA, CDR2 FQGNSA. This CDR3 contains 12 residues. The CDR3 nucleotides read TGTGCCAGCAGCTTCTCCAATCAGCCCCAGCATTTT. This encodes CASSFSNQPQHF. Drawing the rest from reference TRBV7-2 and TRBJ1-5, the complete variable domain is GAGVSQSPSNKVTEKGKDVELRCDPISGHTALYWYRQSLGQGLEFLIYFQGNSAPDKSGLPSDRFSAERTGGSVSTLTIQRTQQEDSAVYLCASSFSNQPQHFGDGTRLSIL.

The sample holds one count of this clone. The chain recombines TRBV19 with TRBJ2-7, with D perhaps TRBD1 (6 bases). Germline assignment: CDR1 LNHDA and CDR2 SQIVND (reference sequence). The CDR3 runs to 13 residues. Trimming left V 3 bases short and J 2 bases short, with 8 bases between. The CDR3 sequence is CASSIRGPYEQYF. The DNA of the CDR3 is TGTGCCAGTAGTATCAGGGGACCCTACGAGCAGTACTTC.

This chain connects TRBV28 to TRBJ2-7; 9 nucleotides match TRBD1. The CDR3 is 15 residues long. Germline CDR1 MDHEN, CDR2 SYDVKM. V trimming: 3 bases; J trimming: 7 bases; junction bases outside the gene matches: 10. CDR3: CASSFRGTGRWEQYF. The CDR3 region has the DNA TGTGCCAGCAGTTTCCGCGGGACAGGGCGCTGGGAGCAGTACTTC. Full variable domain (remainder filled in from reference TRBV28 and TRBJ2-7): DVKVTQSSRYLVKRTGEKVFLECVQDMDHENMFWYRQDPGLGLRLIYFSYDVKMKEKGDIPEGYSVSREKKERFSLILESASTNQTSMYLCASSFRGTGRWEQYFGPGTRLTVT.

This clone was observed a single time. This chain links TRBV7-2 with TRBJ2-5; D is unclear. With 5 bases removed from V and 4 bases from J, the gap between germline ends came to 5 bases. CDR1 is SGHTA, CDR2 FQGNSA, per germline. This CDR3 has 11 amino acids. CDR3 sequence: CASSASETQYF. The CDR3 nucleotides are TGTGCCAGCAGCGCCTCAGAGACCCAGTACTTC. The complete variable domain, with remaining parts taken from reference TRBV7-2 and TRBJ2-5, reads GAGVSQSPSNKVTEKGKDVELRCDPISGHTALYWYRQSLGQGLEFLIYFQGNSAPDKSGLPSDRFSAERTGGSVSTLTIQRTQQEDSAVYLCASSASETQYFGPGTRLLVL.

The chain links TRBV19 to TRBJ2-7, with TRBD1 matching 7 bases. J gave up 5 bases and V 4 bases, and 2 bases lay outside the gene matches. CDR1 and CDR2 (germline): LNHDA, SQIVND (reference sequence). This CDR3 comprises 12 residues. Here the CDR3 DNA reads TGTGCCAGTAGTACAGGGACAGACGAGCAGTACTTC. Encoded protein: CASSTGTDEQYF.

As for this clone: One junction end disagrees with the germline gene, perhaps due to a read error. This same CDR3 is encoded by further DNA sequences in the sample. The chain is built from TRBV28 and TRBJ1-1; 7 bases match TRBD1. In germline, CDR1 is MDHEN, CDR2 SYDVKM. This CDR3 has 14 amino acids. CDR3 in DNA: TGTGCCAGCAGCCTCCAGGGGGTGAACACTGAAGCCTTCTTT. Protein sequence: CASSLQGVNTEAFF.

The CDR3 region is CASTTGGAPFVYEQYF. As DNA, the CDR3 is TGTGCCAGCACCACTGGGGGGGCCCCGTTTGTCTACGAGCAGTACTTC. The genes are TRBV7-8 and TRBJ2-7; D may be TRBD2 (7 bases). CDR3 size: 16 residues. Trimming cost V 7 bases and J 3 bases, with 22 bases left between them. Germline values: CDR1 SGHVS, CDR2 FQNEAQ.

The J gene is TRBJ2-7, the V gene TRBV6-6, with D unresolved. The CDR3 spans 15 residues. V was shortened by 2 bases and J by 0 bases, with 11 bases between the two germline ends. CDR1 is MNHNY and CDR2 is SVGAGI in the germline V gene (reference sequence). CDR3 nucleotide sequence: TGTGCCAGCAGTTACGACCCGGAGCGCTCCTACGAGCAGTACTTC. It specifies CASSYDPERSYEQYF.

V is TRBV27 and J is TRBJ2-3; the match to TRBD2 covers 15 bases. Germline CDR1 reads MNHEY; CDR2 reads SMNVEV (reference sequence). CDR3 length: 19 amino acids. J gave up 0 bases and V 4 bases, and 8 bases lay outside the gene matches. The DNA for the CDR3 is TGTGCCAGCAGTTCGTGGGGACTAGCGGGGGGATTTAGCACAGATACGCAGTATTTT. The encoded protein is CASSSWGLAGGFSTDTQYF.

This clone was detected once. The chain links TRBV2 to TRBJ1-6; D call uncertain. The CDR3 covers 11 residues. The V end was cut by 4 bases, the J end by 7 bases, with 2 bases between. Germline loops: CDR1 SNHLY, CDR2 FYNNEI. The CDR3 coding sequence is TGTGCCAGCAGTGCCAATTCACCCCTCCACTTT. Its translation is CASSANSPLHF.

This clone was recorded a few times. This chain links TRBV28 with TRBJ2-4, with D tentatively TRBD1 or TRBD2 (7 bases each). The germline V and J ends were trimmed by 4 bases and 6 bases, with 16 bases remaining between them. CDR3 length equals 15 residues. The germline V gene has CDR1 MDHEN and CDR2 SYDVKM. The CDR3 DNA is TGTGCCAGCAGTTCCCCCCGCAGGGGGGGAAACATTCAGTACTTC. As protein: CASSSPRRGGNIQYF.

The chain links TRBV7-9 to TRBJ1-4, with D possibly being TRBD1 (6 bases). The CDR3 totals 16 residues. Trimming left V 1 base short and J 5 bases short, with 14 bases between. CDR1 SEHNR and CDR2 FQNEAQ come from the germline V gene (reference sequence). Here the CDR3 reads CASSLGRGALNEKLFF. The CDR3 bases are TGTGCCAGCAGCTTAGGGCGGGGGGCCCTCAATGAAAAACTGTTTTTT. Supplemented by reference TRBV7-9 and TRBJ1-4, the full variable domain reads DTGVSQNPRHKITKRGQNVTFRCDPISEHNRLYWYRQTLGQGPEFLTYFQNEAQLEKSRLLSDRFSAERPKGSFSTLEIQRTEQGDSAMYLCASSLGRGALNEKLFFGSGTQLSVL.

The CDR3 nucleotides are TGTGCCAGCAGTTACTTTATAGGGGTGAACACTGAAGCTTTCTTT. Translating it yields CASSYFIGVNTEAFF. The J gene is TRBJ1-1, the V gene TRBV6-6; tentatively, D is TRBD1 (5 bases). V lost 1 base to trimming and J lost 0 bases, with 9 bases between them. The CDR3 has 15 amino acids. The germline V gene encodes CDR1 MNHNY and CDR2 SVGAGI (reference sequence).

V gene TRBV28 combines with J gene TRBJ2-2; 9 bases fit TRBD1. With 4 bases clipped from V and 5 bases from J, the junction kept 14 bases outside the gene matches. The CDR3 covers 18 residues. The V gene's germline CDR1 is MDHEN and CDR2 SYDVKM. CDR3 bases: TGTGCCAGCAGTTCAGTCTCCGGGACAGGGTTCCCTACCGGGGAGCTGTTTTTT. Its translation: CASSSVSGTGFPTGELFF.